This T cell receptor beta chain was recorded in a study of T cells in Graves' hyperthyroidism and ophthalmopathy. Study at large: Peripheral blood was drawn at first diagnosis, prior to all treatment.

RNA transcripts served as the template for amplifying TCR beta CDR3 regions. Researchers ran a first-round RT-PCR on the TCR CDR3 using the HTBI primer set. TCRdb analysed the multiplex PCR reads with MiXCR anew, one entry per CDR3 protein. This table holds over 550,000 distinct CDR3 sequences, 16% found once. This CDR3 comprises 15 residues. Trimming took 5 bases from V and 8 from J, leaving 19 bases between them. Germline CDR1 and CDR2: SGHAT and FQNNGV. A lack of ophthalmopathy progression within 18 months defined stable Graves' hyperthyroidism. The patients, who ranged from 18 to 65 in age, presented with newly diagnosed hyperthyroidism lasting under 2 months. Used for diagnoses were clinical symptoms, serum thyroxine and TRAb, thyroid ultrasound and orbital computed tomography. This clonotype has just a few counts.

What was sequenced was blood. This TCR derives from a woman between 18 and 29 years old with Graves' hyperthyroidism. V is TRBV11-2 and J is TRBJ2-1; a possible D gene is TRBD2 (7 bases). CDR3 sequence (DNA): TGTGCCAGCAGCCCCCGGGCGGGGGCGTATGATGAGCAGTTCTTC. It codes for CASSPRAGAYDEQFF.